Each of the 17 T cell receptor beta chains below was sequenced from the same sample in a study of CD8 T cells in ankylosing spondylitis. TCRdb reprocessed the 5' RACE reads with MiXCR, giving one entry per CDR3 protein. The sample includes around 140,000 distinct CDR3 sequences, over 10% seen only once; the top ten take less than 5%. The sample taken for sequencing was blood, either unsorted or a sorted T cell fraction (not recorded which). These receptors were taken from a female donor with ankylosing spondylitis or in good health (not recorded which).

This clonotype showed up many times. This chain joins TRBV28 and TRBJ1-2; D call uncertain. CDR3 size: 15 residues. Deletions cut 5 bases from V and 2 bases from J, with 15 bases between. Germline CDR1 MDHEN, CDR2 SYDVKM. As DNA, the CDR3 is TGTGCCAGCAGTCAGACAAATACCCCCAACTATGGCTACACCTTC. This sequence encodes CASSQTNTPNYGYTF.

This clonotype came up many times. The chain uses TRBV7-9 and TRBJ2-7; D may correspond to TRBD1 or TRBD2 (5 bases each). This CDR3 spans 13 amino acids. Looked up from germline, CDR1 is SEHNR and CDR2 is FQNEAQ (reference sequence). Trimming shortened V by 3 bases and J by 9 bases, and 15 bases separated the two germline ends. This CDR3 reads CASSLGVWARQYF. In DNA form, the CDR3 reads TGTGCCAGCAGCTTGGGGGTTTGGGCCCGGCAGTACTTC. Together with reference TRBV7-9 and TRBJ2-7, the CDR3 gives the full variable domain: DTGVSQNPRHKITKRGQNVTFRCDPISEHNRLYWYRQTLGQGPEFLTYFQNEAQLEKSRLLSDRFSAERPKGSFSTLEIQRTEQGDSAMYLCASSLGVWARQYFGPGTRLTVT.

The sample holds a few counts of this clonotype. This rearrangement joins TRBV28 to TRBJ2-7, with D possibly TRBD1 on 5 matching bases. The CDR3 has 16 amino acids. Deletions cut 3 bases from V and 0 bases from J, with 15 bases between. Germline V lookup: CDR1 MDHEN, CDR2 SYDVKM. CDR3 sequence reads: CASSFQGRALSYEQYF. CDR3 DNA sequence: TGTGCCAGCAGTTTCCAGGGAAGGGCGCTCTCCTACGAGCAGTACTTC.

This clonotype was found many times. The J gene is TRBJ2-1, the V gene TRBV7-9; 7 positions agree with TRBD2. The CDR3 is 17 amino acids. CDR1 and CDR2 (germline): SEHNR, FQNEAQ (reference sequence). With 5 bases clipped from V and 9 bases from J, the junction kept 19 bases outside the gene matches. CDR3 nucleotide sequence: TGTGCCAGCAGCATAAATTTAGCGGGTAGGTTAACTGGTGAGCAGTTCTTC. As protein: CASSINLAGRLTGEQFF. Based on the CDR3 plus reference TRBV7-9 and TRBJ2-1, the full variable domain is DTGVSQNPRHKITKRGQNVTFRCDPISEHNRLYWYRQTLGQGPEFLTYFQNEAQLEKSRLLSDRFSAERPKGSFSTLEIQRTEQGDSAMYLCASSINLAGRLTGEQFFGPGTRLTVL.

This clonotype has ten or more counts. The V and J genes are TRBV10-3 and TRBJ2-2; D gene unclear. This CDR3 has 12 residues. The V gene lost 4 bases and the J gene lost 3 bases, with 3 bases spanning the gap. Germline CDR1 and CDR2: ENHRY and SYGVKD. CDR3 nucleotides: TGTGCCATCAGTGCCGACACCGGGGAGCTGTTTTTT. Translated, it gives CAISADTGELFF.

In its sample, this clonotype was seen many times. V is TRBV12-3 or TRBV12-4 and J is TRBJ2-3; possibly TRBD1 for D (7 bases). Trimming pared 2 bases from V and 6 bases from J, leaving 12 bases between. This CDR3 is built from 14 residues. The CDR3 DNA reads TGTGCCAGCAGTTTACGCCAGGGGGGCGATACGCAGTATTTT. Protein: CASSLRQGGDTQYF.

This clonotype was observed at least ten times. V usage is TRBV12-3 or TRBV12-4 and J usage is TRBJ2-7, with unresolved D. CDR3 length: 13 amino acids. Between the trimmed V and J ends, which lost 3 bases and 2 bases, there was a span of 8 bases. This chain's CDR3 is CASSFARPYEQYF. The CDR3 nucleotides are TGTGCCAGCAGTTTCGCCAGGCCCTACGAGCAGTACTTC.

The table lists this clonotype with many counts. The V call is TRBV18, the J call TRBJ2-3; D is unclear. Germline V gene lookup returns CDR1 KGHSH and CDR2 LQKENI. Between the trimmed V and J ends, which lost 0 bases and 4 bases, there was a span of 8 bases. The CDR3 totals 14 residues. The CDR3 region is CASSPPSIADTQYF. CDR3 sequence (DNA): TGTGCCAGCTCACCACCGTCTATCGCAGATACGCAGTATTTT.

This clonotype was detected many times. Written as DNA, the CDR3 is TGCGCCAGCCAAGGCGGGGCCACCGGGGAGCTGTTTTTT. Protein sequence: CASQGGATGELFF. This sequence joins TRBV10-2 and TRBJ2-2; D is perhaps TRBD2 (6 bases). The CDR3 sequence is 13 residues long. Germline values: CDR1 WSHSY, CDR2 SAAADI. V was trimmed by 8 bases and J by 4 bases, leaving 11 bases between them.

This clonotype was recorded at least ten times. The CDR3 bases are TGTGCCAGCAGCTTAGTAGGGGACTATGGCTACACCTTC. Protein product: CASSLVGDYGYTF. This sequence joins TRBV7-2 and TRBJ1-2; D might be TRBD1 (5 bases). The CDR3 runs 13 residues. Germline CDR1 reads SGHTA; CDR2 reads FQGNSA. With 1 base removed from V and 3 bases from J, the gap between germline ends came to 6 bases.

This clonotype was seen at least ten times. This chain connects TRBV5-1 to TRBJ2-3; 16 bases fit TRBD2. J lost 5 bases, V lost 3 bases, and 9 bases had no gene match. The CDR3 covers 18 residues. CDR1 and CDR2 (germline): SGHRS, YFSETQ. The CDR3 region is CASSSKGLAGGSGDTQYF. In DNA form, the CDR3 reads TGCGCCAGCAGCTCCAAGGGACTAGCGGGAGGGTCTGGAGATACGCAGTATTTT.

The V and J genes are TRBV11-3 and TRBJ2-3; 10 positions agree with TRBD2. The CDR3 is 16 residues long. Per germline, CDR1 SGHNT and CDR2 YENEEA. The ends lost 6 bases at V and 4 bases at J; junction bases unmatched: 10. The chain's CDR3 is CASRGSSGSFADTQYF. CDR3 nucleotide sequence: TGTGCCAGCAGGGGATCTAGCGGGAGTTTTGCAGATACGCAGTATTTT.

At least ten counts were recorded for this clonotype. The chain is built from TRBV29-1 and TRBJ1-2; D is ambiguous. The CDR3 loop spans 13 amino acids. The V gene lost 0 bases and the J gene lost 2 bases, with 7 bases spanning the gap. Germline V gives CDR1 SQVTM, CDR2 ANQGSEA. The CDR3 is CSVEDRRNYGYTF. The CDR3 bases are TGCAGCGTTGAAGATAGACGAAACTATGGCTACACCTTC.

This clonotype was seen repeatedly, ten times or more. The V gene is TRBV10-3, the J gene TRBJ1-3; the D gene is possibly TRBD1 (6 bases). Per germline, CDR1 ENHRY and CDR2 SYGVKD. V lost 2 bases and J lost 4, with 12 bases in between. This CDR3 comprises 15 residues. DNA for the CDR3: TGTGCCATCAGTGAGACGGGACAACCGGGAAACACCATATATTTT. This translates into CAISETGQPGNTIYF.

This clonotype was counted many times. The V gene is TRBV20-1, the J gene TRBJ2-7; the D gene is possibly TRBD1 (5 bases). This CDR3 is 11 amino acids long. Trimming removed 5 bases from V and 6 bases from J, with 11 bases in between. Germline lookup yields CDR1 DFQATT and CDR2 SNEGSKA (reference sequence). CDR3 loop: CSAPYRGEQYF. For the CDR3, the DNA is TGCAGTGCTCCATATAGGGGCGAGCAGTACTTC.

This clonotype was counted ten times or more. This chain joins TRBV20-1 and TRBJ2-7; possible D gene TRBD2, 6 bases. CDR3 length: 13 amino acids. Germline V gene sequence: CDR1 DFQATT, CDR2 SNEGSKA (reference sequence). V was clipped by 1 base and J by 3 bases, with 10 bases between them. CDR3 residues: CSARGASDYEQYF. CDR3 bases: TGCAGTGCTAGAGGCGCTAGCGACTACGAGCAGTACTTC.

This clonotype was counted at least ten times. Here the CDR3 DNA reads TGTGCCAGCAGCTTAGCCCCAGGGACTGAAGCTTTCTTT. This translates into CASSLAPGTEAFF. The rearrangement links TRBV7-9 to TRBJ1-1; possible D gene TRBD1, 5 bases. CDR1 SEHNR and CDR2 FQNEAQ come from the germline V gene (reference sequence). V was trimmed by 0 bases and J by 5 bases, leaving 7 bases between them. This CDR3 has 13 amino acids.